This entry lists 30 T cell receptor beta chains sequenced from one sample in a study of T cell repertoires in cytomegalovirus infection. From the reads, TCRdb called clonotypes with MiXCR, one entry per CDR3 protein. The repertoire holds about 240,000 distinct CDR3 sequences, with 9% to 15% as singletons. Specimen: PBMCs. Receptors were obtained from a human donor in good health (CMV status not recorded). Some clones in this sample may be carry-over from other donors' samples.

The chain has TRBV28 and TRBJ1-2; 9 bases line up with TRBD1. The CDR3 sequence is 16 residues long. Losses at the gene ends were 1 base for V and 3 bases for J; bases not matched to a gene: 6. Germline lookup yields CDR1 MDHEN and CDR2 SYDVKM. The CDR3 sequence: CASSLSGTGTYYGYTF. In DNA form, the CDR3 reads TGTGCCAGCAGTTTATCGGGGACAGGGACGTACTATGGCTACACCTTC.

The rearrangement links TRBV11-2 to TRBJ1-1; D uncertain. The ends were cut back, 0 bases at V and 11 bases at J, with 7 bases in the middle. Germline V gives CDR1 SGHAT, CDR2 FQNNGV. The CDR3 extends over 11 amino acids. The CDR3 spells CASSLETAAFF. CDR3 nucleotides: TGTGCCAGCAGCTTAGAGACCGCGGCTTTCTTT.

The chain has TRBV5-6 and TRBJ2-3; 8 nucleotides align to TRBD1. Germline loops: CDR1 SGHDT, CDR2 YYEEEE. Losses at the gene ends were 4 bases for V and 4 bases for J; bases not matched to a gene: 8. There are 15 residues in the CDR3. CDR3 region: CASSPPDREADTQYF. CDR3 sequence (DNA): TGTGCCAGCAGCCCCCCGGACAGGGAAGCAGATACGCAGTATTTT.

The V and J genes are TRBV19 and TRBJ2-6; D perhaps matches TRBD2 (5 bases). Germline CDR1 and CDR2: LNHDA and SQIVND (reference sequence). The CDR3 has 14 residues. V gave up 3 bases and J gave up 4 bases, with 7 bases separating them. The CDR3 loop reads CASSMRAGANVLTF. The DNA of the CDR3 is TGTGCCAGTAGTATGAGGGCCGGGGCCAACGTCCTGACTTTC.

This clonotype was seen at least ten times. This chain connects TRBV12-3 or TRBV12-4 to TRBJ1-6; 8 bases align to TRBD1. CDR3 length: 14 amino acids. V was pared by 4 bases and J by 7 bases, with 3 bases of the junction left unmatched. The DNA of the CDR3 is TGTGCCAGCAGTTCCTGGACAGGGAATTCACCCCTCCACTTT. Protein: CASSSWTGNSPLHF.

There are many counts of this clonotype. The chain is built from TRBV7-6 and TRBJ1-1; no firm D call. This CDR3 is built from 13 residues. V lost 4 bases and J 1 base, leaving 7 bases between the germline ends. Germline V gene data show CDR1 as SGHVS and CDR2 as FNYEAQ. In DNA, the CDR3 is TGTGCCAGCAGCTCGGTCGGGAACACTGAAGCTTTCTTT. Translating gives CASSSVGNTEAFF.

The rearrangement uses TRBV6-2 or TRBV6-3 and TRBJ2-3; 9 positions agree with TRBD2. This CDR3 region has 15 residues. Germline V gene lookup returns CDR1 MNHEY and CDR2 SVGEGT. V was clipped by 6 bases and J by 1 base; unmatched bases: 5. As DNA, the CDR3 is TGTGCCAGCAGCCCGCGACTAGCGGGCACAGATACGCAGTATTTT. Its protein product is CASSPRLAGTDTQYF.

In its sample, this clonotype was seen many times. This CDR3 reads CASLPGGVNTEAFF. The CDR3 DNA reads TGTGCCAGCCTACCGGGGGGAGTGAACACTGAAGCTTTCTTT. V and J are TRBV28 and TRBJ1-1, with a weak D call TRBD1 (5 bases). Trimming left V 8 bases short and J 0 bases short, with 13 bases between. The CDR3 spans 14 residues. Germline loops: CDR1 MDHEN, CDR2 SYDVKM. Full variable domain (remainder filled in from reference TRBV28 and TRBJ1-1): DVKVTQSSRYLVKRTGEKVFLECVQDMDHENMFWYRQDPGLGLRLIYFSYDVKMKEKGDIPEGYSVSREKKERFSLILESASTNQTSMYLCASLPGGVNTEAFFGQGTRLTVV.

The rearrangement links TRBV28 to TRBJ2-7; a possible D gene is TRBD2 (6 bases). Trimming pared 5 bases from V and 3 bases from J, leaving 17 bases between. Germline V gene lookup returns CDR1 MDHEN and CDR2 SYDVKM. This CDR3 is 15 amino acids long. The CDR3, as DNA: TGTGCCAGCAGTCCGCCGGGACTTAACGACTACGAGCAGTACTTC. It encodes CASSPPGLNDYEQYF.

This clonotype showed up many times. This chain uses TRBV7-2 with TRBJ2-2, with D hard to call. CDR1 is SGHTA and CDR2 is FQGNSA in the germline V gene. The CDR3 length is 15 residues. V was pared by 1 base and J by 4 bases, with 10 bases between. In nucleotides, the CDR3 is TGTGCCAGCAGCTTAGACTCTCCCCTCACCGGGGAGCTGTTTTTT. This gives the protein CASSLDSPLTGELFF.

This clonotype was seen at least ten times. This sequence joins TRBV6-2 or TRBV6-3 and TRBJ1-1, with 8 bases aligning to TRBD1. The CDR3 spans 16 residues. The V gene's germline CDR1 is MNHEY and CDR2 SVGEGT. The trim removed 8 bases at V and 0 bases at J, leaving 11 bases unmatched. The chain's CDR3 is CASRYETGALNTEAFF. The CDR3 region has the DNA TGTGCCAGCCGATACGAGACAGGGGCCTTGAACACTGAAGCTTTCTTT.

On this clonotype itself: At one boundary the junction diverges from the germline segment, which might be a read error. V and J are TRBV19 and TRBJ1-1; D ambiguous. This CDR3 is built from 11 residues. Germline V CDR1 and CDR2: LNHDA, SQIVND (reference sequence). The CDR3, as DNA: TGTGCCAGTAGTTCCCGGCTCGGGAAGATCTTT. Protein product: CASSSRLGKIF.

This clonotype appeared many times. The chain has TRBV7-6 and TRBJ2-3, with no clear D. The CDR3 loop spans 14 amino acids. V shed 3 bases and J shed 0 bases, with 7 bases lying between them. Germline V gene sequence: CDR1 SGHVS, CDR2 FNYEAQ. CDR3 in amino acids: CASSFIGSTDTQYF. CDR3 coding DNA: TGTGCCAGCAGCTTCATCGGGAGCACAGATACGCAGTATTTT.

The chain joins TRBV15 to TRBJ2-2; D is unresolved. Germline CDR1 LNHNV, CDR2 YYDKDF (reference sequence). The V end was cut by 0 bases, the J end by 7 bases, with 12 bases between. CDR3 length equals 15 residues. CDR3 sequence: CATSRDRPLGGELFF. The CDR3 DNA sequence: TGTGCCACCAGCAGAGATAGACCCTTGGGCGGGGAGCTGTTTTTT.

In its sample, this clonotype was seen many times. The chain couples TRBV4-1 to TRBJ2-5, with D uncertain. This CDR3 spans 14 amino acids. The germline V and J ends were trimmed by 0 bases and 4 bases, with 9 bases remaining between them. Germline CDR1 and CDR2: MGHRA and YSYEKL. CDR3 in DNA: TGCGCCAGCAGCCAAGAAGACCGATCAGAGACCCAGTACTTC. Translation: CASSQEDRSETQYF.

This clonotype was counted ten times or more. The rearrangement uses TRBV19 and TRBJ1-1; D not certain. This CDR3 region has 14 residues. Germline V lookup: CDR1 LNHDA, CDR2 SQIVND (reference sequence). The germline V and J ends were trimmed by 1 base and 5 bases, with 11 bases remaining between them. The CDR3 spells CASSIVVGITEAFF. CDR3 coding DNA: TGTGCCAGTAGTATAGTGGTCGGGATAACTGAAGCTTTCTTT.

The J gene is TRBJ1-1, the V gene TRBV19; 8 nucleotides align to TRBD1. This CDR3 contains 14 residues. The germline V gene encodes CDR1 LNHDA and CDR2 SQIVND (reference sequence). V dropped 5 bases and J dropped 8; count of bases not matched to a gene: 10. The CDR3 region has the DNA TGTGCCAGTAGTCTTTACCTACGGACAGGGGAAGCTTTCTTT. Its translation: CASSLYLRTGEAFF. Using reference TRBV19 and TRBJ1-1 for the parts outside the CDR3, the full variable domain is DGGITQSPKYLFRKEGQNVTLSCEQNLNHDAMYWYRQDPGQGLRLIYYSQIVNDFQKGDIAEGYSVSREKKESFPLTVTSAQKNPTAFYLCASSLYLRTGEAFFGQGTRLTVV.

As for this clonotype: Relative to the germline gene, one junction end is altered; a read error may explain this. V is TRBV3-1 and J is TRBJ2-7; no definite D call. CDR1 is LGHDT, CDR2 YNNKEL, per germline (reference sequence). The CDR3 runs 12 residues. This CDR3 reads CASSQDQGEQYF. The CDR3 bases are TGTGCTAGCAGCCAAGATCAAGGCGAGCAGTACTTC.

CDR3 bases: TGTGCCAGTAGTGCCCTTGTAATGCGGGACCTACAAAGCTCCTACAATGAGCAGTTCTTC. The encoded protein is CASSALVMRDLQSSYNEQFF. V usage is TRBV19 and J usage is TRBJ2-1; weak D call: TRBD2 (6 bases). Germline V gene sequence: CDR1 LNHDA, CDR2 SQIVND (reference sequence). Trimming removed 5 bases from V and 0 bases from J, with 26 bases in between. CDR3 size: 20 residues.

This clonotype came up a few times. J is TRBJ2-3 and V is TRBV7-3; 10 positions match TRBD1. The germline gives CDR1 SGHTA, CDR2 FQGTGA. The junction had 14 bases not matched to a gene; V was cut back by 5 bases and J by 6 bases. This CDR3 has 17 amino acids. CDR3 in amino acids: CASSQRGRTGGKDTQYF. DNA for the CDR3: TGTGCCAGCAGCCAGCGGGGAAGGACAGGGGGGAAGGATACGCAGTATTTT.

The table lists this clonotype with many counts. The J gene is TRBJ1-2, the V gene TRBV6-2 or TRBV6-3; D ambiguous. Trimming left V 6 bases short and J 11 bases short, with 22 bases between. CDR3 size: 14 residues. Germline V gives CDR1 MNHEY, CDR2 SVGEGT. CDR3 in amino acids: CASSLRRTSEWYTF. The CDR3 DNA reads as TGTGCCAGCAGCCTACGACGGACTTCCGAGTGGTACACCTTC.

The chain uses TRBV29-1 and TRBJ2-5, with TRBD2 identical over 11 bases. This CDR3 spans 13 amino acids. The germline gives CDR1 SQVTM, CDR2 ANQGSEA. With 6 bases clipped from V and 2 bases from J, the junction kept 2 bases outside the gene matches. CDR3 amino acids: CSVRLAGQETQYF. In nucleotides, the CDR3 is TGCAGCGTGCGACTAGCGGGACAAGAGACCCAGTACTTC.

There are many counts of this clonotype. The CDR3 reads CASRPGTGGSGELFF. CDR3 in DNA: TGTGCCAGCAGACCCGGGACAGGGGGCAGCGGGGAGCTGTTTTTT. This chain links TRBV12-3 or TRBV12-4 with TRBJ2-2; the match to TRBD1 covers 12 bases. CDR3 length: 15 residues. V trimming: 6 bases; J trimming: 7 bases; junction bases outside the gene matches: 6.

At least ten counts were recorded for this clonotype. This chain uses TRBV19 with TRBJ1-5, with D tentatively TRBD1 (6 bases). Germline values: CDR1 LNHDA, CDR2 SQIVND (reference sequence). Trimming shortened V by 7 bases and J by 6 bases, and 16 bases separated the two germline ends. This CDR3 is 14 amino acids long. The CDR3: CASTTGGKGQPQHF. CDR3 nucleotides: TGTGCCAGTACGACGGGGGGCAAGGGTCAGCCCCAGCATTTT.

The chain links TRBV6-5 to TRBJ2-2; D is perhaps TRBD1 (6 bases). The CDR3 spans 17 residues. Trimming shortened V by 1 base and J by 3 bases, and 15 bases separated the two germline ends. The germline gives CDR1 MNHEY, CDR2 SVGAGI. The DNA for the CDR3 is TGTGCCAGCAGTTACTTGTCACAGGGAAAGGACACCGGGGAGCTGTTTTTT. This sequence encodes CASSYLSQGKDTGELFF.

This clonotype was counted once. The conserved closing phenylalanine or tryptophan is absent in this CDR3, likely reflecting a read error. The chain recombines TRBV5-1 with TRBJ1-2; D ambiguous. The CDR3 has 15 amino acids. Deletions cut 3 bases from V and 4 bases from J, with 16 bases between. In germline, CDR1 is SGHRS, CDR2 YFSETQ. The chain's CDR3 is CASSSGVSTAYGYTL. The CDR3 DNA reads as TGCGCCAGCAGCTCCGGGGTCTCAACGGCCTATGGCTACACCTTA.

In its sample, this clonotype was seen many times. This sequence joins TRBV4-3 and TRBJ1-2; D is unclear. Looked up from germline, CDR1 is LGHNA and CDR2 is YSLEER. The CDR3 runs 15 residues. Trimming shortened V by 1 base and J by 5 bases, and 14 bases separated the two germline ends. CDR3 in DNA: TGCGCCAGCAGCCAAGCCAGGAGTCAGGAATATGGCTACACCTTC. Encoded protein: CASSQARSQEYGYTF.

In nucleotides, the CDR3 is TGTGCCAGTAGTAGCCGAGGGGACGGTTCACCCCTCCACTTT. Its translation: CASSSRGDGSPLHF. The chain links TRBV19 to TRBJ1-6; possible D gene TRBD1, 5 bases. Trimming removed 4 bases at V and 9 bases at J, with 13 bases between. The CDR3 contains 14 residues. Germline V gene lookup returns CDR1 LNHDA and CDR2 SQIVND (reference sequence).

This clonotype was counted ten times or more. The chain employs TRBV7-2 and TRBJ1-1; 9 bases match TRBD1. CDR1 and CDR2 (germline): SGHTA, FQGNSA. This CDR3 has 15 residues. Trimming cost V 2 bases and J 4 bases; bases outside gene matches: 5. CDR3 sequence (DNA): TGTGCCAGCAGCTTACTGGACAGGGGATCCACTGAAGCTTTCTTT. This encodes CASSLLDRGSTEAFF.

In its sample, this clonotype was seen a few times. The rearrangement links TRBV29-1 to TRBJ2-2; weak D call: TRBD2 (5 bases). There are 11 residues in the CDR3. Trimming left V 6 bases short and J 4 bases short, with 6 bases between. The germline V gene encodes CDR1 SQVTM and CDR2 ANQGSEA. The CDR3 spells CSVAVTGELFF. In DNA form, the CDR3 reads TGCAGCGTAGCGGTCACCGGGGAGCTGTTTTTT.